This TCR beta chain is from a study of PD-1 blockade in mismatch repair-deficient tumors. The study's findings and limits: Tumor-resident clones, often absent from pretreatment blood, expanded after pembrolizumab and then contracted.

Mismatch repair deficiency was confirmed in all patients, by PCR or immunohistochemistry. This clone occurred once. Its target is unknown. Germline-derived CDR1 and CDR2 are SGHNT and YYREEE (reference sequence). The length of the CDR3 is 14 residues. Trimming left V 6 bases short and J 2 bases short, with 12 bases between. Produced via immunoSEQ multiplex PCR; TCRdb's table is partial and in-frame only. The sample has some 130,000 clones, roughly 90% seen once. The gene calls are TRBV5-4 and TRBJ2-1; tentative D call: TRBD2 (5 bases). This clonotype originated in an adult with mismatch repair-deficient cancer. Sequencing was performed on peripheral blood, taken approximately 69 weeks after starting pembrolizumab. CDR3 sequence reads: CASTGGGPYNEQFF. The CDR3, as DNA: TGTGCCAGCACCGGCGGCGGGCCCTACAATGAGCAGTTCTTC.